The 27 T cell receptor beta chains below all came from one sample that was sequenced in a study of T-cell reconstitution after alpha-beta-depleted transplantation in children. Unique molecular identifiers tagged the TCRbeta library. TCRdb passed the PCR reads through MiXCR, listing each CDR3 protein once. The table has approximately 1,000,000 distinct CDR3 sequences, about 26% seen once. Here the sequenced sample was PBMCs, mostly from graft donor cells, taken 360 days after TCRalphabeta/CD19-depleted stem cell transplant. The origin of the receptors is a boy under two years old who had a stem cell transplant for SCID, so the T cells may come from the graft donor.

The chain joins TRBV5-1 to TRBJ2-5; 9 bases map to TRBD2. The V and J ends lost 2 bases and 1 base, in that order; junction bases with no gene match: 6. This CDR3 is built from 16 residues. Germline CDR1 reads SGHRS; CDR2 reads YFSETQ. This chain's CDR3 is CASSFPYSGGQETQYF. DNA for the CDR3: TGCGCCAGCAGCTTCCCATATAGCGGGGGCCAAGAGACCCAGTACTTC.

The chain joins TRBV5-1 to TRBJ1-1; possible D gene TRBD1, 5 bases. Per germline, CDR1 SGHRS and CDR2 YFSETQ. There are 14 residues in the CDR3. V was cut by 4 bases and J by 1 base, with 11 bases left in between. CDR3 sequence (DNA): TGCGCCAGCAGCGTCGACAGCAGGAACACTGAAGCTTTCTTT. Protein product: CASSVDSRNTEAFF.

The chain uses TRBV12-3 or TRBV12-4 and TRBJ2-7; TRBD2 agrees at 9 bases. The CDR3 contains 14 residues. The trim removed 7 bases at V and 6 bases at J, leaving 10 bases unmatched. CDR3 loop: CASTRVGLAGEQYF. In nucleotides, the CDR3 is TGTGCCAGCACCCGAGTGGGACTAGCAGGCGAGCAGTACTTC.

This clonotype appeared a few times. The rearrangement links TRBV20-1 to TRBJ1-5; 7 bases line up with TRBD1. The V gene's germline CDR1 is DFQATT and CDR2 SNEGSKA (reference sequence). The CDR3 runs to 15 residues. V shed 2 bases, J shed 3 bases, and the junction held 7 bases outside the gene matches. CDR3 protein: CSARPQQGSNQPQHF. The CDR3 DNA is TGCAGTGCTAGACCACAACAGGGGTCCAATCAGCCCCAGCATTTT.

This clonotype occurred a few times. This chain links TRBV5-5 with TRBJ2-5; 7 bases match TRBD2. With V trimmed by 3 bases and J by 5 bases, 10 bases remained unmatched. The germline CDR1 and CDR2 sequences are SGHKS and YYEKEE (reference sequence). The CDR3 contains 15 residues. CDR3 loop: CASSSSGGSWETQYF. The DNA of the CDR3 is TGTGCCAGCAGCTCCTCCGGGGGGTCATGGGAGACCCAGTACTTC.

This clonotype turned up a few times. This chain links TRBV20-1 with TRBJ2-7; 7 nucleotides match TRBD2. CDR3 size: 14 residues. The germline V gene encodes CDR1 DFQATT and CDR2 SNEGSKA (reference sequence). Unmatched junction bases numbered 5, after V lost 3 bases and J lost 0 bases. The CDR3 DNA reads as TGCAGTGCTAGGAAGCGGGGCCCCTCCTACGAGCAGTACTTC. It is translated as CSARKRGPSYEQYF.

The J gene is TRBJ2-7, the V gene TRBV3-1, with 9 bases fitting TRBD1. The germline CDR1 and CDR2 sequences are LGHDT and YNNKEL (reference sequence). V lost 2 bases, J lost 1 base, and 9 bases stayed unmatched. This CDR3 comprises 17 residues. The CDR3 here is CASSQISGTGTSYEQYF. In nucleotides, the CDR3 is TGTGCCAGCAGCCAAATATCCGGGACAGGGACGTCCTACGAGCAGTACTTC.

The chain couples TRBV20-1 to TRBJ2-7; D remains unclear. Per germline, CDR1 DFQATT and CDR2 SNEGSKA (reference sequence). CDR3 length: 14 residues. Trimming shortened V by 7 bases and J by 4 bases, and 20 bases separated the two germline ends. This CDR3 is CSGRDLTYSYEQYF. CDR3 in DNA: TGCAGTGGCAGAGACCTGACATACTCTTACGAGCAGTACTTC.

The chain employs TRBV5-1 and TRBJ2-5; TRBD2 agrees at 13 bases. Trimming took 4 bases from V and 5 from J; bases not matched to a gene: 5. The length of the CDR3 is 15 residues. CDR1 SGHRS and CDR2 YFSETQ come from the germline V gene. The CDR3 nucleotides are TGCGCCAGCAGCAGGACTAGCGGGGGCCATGAGACCCAGTACTTC. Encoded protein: CASSRTSGGHETQYF.

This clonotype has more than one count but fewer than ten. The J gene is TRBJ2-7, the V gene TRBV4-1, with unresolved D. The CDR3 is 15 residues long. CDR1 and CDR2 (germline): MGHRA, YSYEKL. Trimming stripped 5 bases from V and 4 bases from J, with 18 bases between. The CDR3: CASSSSPGILYEQYF. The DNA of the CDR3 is TGCGCCAGCAGCTCGAGTCCTGGGATTCTGTACGAGCAGTACTTC.

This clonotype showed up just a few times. The DNA of the CDR3 is TGTGCCAGCAGTTACAAGGACGGATTCCAAGAGACCCAGTACTTC. Protein product: CASSYKDGFQETQYF. The chain carries TRBV6-5 and TRBJ2-5; the D is unclear. Germline CDR1 and CDR2: MNHEY and SVGAGI. CDR3 length: 15 amino acids. The V and J ends lost 2 bases and 1 base respectively, with 11 bases between them.

The CDR3 spells CASSSLGPVTDTQYF. DNA for the CDR3: TGTGCCAGCAGTTCCCTTGGGCCCGTCACAGATACGCAGTATTTT. This sequence joins TRBV12-3 or TRBV12-4 and TRBJ2-3; D ambiguous. The CDR3 runs to 15 residues. V lost 4 bases and J lost 2, with 13 bases in between.

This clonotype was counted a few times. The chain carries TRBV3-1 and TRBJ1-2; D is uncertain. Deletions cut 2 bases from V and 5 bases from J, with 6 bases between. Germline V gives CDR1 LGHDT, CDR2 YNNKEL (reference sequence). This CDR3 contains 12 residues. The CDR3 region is CASSQREYGYTF. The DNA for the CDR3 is TGTGCCAGCAGCCAACGTGAGTATGGCTACACCTTC.

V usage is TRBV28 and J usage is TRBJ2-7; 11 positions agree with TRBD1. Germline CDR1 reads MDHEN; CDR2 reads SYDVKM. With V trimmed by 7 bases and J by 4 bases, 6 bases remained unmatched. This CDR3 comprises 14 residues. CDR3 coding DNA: TGTGCCAGCACCCAGGACAGGGGGCCATACGAGCAGTACTTC. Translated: CASTQDRGPYEQYF.

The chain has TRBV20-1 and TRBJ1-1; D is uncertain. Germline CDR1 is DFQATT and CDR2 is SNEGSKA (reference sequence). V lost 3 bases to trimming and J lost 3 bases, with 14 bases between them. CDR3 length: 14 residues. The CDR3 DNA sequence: TGCAGTGCTAGTGGCCTCCAGGAGTACACTGAAGCTTTCTTT. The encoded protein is CSASGLQEYTEAFF.

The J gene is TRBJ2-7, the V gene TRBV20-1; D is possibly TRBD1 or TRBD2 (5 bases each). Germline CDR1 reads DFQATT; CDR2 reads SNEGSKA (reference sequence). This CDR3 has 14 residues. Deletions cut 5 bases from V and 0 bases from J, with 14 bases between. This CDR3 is CSAGGRPPSYEQYF. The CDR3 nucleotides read TGCAGTGCTGGGGGAAGACCCCCCTCCTACGAGCAGTACTTC.

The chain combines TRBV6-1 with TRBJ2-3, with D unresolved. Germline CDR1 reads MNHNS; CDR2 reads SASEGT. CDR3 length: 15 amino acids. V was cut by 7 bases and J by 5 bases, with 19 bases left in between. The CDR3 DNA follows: TGTGCCAGCACCAAAGGTTACAATATTGGAGATACGCAGTATTTT. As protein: CASTKGYNIGDTQYF.

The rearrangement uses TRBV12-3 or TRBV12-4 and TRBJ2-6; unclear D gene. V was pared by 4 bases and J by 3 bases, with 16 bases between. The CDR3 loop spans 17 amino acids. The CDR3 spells CASSSPARWVGANVLTF. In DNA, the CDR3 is TGTGCCAGCAGTTCCCCTGCTAGATGGGTTGGGGCCAACGTCCTGACTTTC.

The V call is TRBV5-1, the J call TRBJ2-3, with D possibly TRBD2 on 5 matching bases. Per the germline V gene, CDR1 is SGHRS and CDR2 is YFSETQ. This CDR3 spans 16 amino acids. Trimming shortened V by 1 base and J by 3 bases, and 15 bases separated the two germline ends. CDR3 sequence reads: CASSLTARERTDTQYF. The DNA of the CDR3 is TGCGCCAGCAGCTTGACGGCTCGGGAAAGAACAGATACGCAGTATTTT.

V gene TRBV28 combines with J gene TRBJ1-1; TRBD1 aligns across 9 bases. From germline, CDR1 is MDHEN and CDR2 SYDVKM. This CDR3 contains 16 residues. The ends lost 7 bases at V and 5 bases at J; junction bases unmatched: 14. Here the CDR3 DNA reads TGTGCCAGCACCACAAATCTGGGACAGGGAGATACTGAAGCTTTCTTT. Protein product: CASTTNLGQGDTEAFF.

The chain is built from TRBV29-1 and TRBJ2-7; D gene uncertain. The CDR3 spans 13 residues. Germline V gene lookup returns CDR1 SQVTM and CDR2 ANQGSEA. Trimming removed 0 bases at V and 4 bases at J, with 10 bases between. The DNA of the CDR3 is TGCAGCGTTGAAGAGGGGATAGCTTACGAGCAGTACTTC. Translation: CSVEEGIAYEQYF.

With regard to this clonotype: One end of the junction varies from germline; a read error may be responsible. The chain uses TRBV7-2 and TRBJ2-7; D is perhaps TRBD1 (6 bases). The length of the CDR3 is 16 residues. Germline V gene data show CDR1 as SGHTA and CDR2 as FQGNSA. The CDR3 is CASSLVGQGYSDEQYF. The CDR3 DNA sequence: TGTGCCAGCAGCTTAGTCGGCCAGGGGTACTCCGACGAGCAGTACTTC. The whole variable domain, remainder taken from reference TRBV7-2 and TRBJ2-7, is GAGVSQSPSNKVTEKGKDVELRCDPISGHTALYWYRQSLGQGLEFLIYFQGNSAPDKSGLPSDRFSAERTGGSVSTLTIQRTQQEDSAVYLCASSLVGQGYSDEQYFGPGTRLTVT.

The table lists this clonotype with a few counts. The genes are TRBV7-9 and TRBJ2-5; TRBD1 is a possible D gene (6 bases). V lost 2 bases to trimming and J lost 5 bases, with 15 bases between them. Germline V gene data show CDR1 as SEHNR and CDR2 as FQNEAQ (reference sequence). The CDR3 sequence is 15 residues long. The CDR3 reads CASSLRDTLGETQYF. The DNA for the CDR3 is TGTGCCAGCAGCTTAAGGGACACTCTAGGGGAGACCCAGTACTTC.

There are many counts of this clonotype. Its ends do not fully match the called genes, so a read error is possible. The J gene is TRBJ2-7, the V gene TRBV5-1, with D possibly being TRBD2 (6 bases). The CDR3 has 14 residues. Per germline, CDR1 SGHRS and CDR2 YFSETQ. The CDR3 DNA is TGTGCCAGCAGTTTGGGACTCGGGACCTACGAGCAGTACTTC. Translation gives CASSLGLGTYEQYF. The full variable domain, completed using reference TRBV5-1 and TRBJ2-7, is KAGVTQTPRYLIKTRGQQVTLSCSPISGHRSVSWYQQTPGQGLQFLFEYFSETQRNKGNFPGRFSGRQFSNSRSEMNVSTLELGDSALYLCASSLGLGTYEQYFGPGTRLTVT.

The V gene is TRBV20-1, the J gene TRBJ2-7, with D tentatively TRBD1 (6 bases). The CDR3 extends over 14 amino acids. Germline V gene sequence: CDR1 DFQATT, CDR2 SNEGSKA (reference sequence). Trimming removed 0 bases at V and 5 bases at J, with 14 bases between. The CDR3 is CSARDYGRGHEQYF. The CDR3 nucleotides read TGCAGTGCTAGAGATTATGGCAGGGGCCACGAGCAGTACTTC.

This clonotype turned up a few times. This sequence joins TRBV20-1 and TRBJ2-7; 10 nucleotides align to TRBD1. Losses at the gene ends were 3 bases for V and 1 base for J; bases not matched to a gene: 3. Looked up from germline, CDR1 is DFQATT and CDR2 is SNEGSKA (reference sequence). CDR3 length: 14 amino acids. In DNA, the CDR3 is TGCAGTGCTAGGGGACAGGGGCGATCCTACGAGCAGTACTTC. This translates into CSARGQGRSYEQYF.

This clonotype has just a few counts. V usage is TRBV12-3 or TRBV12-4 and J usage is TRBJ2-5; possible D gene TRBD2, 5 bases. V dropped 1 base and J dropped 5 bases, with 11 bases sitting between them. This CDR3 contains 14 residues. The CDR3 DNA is TGTGCCAGCAGTTTAGACGGGGTTACGGAGACCCAGTACTTC. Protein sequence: CASSLDGVTETQYF.